A single sample is the source of the 16 T cell receptor beta chains below, sequenced in a study of blood T cell repertoires in COVID-19. The table came from immunoSEQ multiplex PCR; TCRdb's copy has only in-frame clones and leaves some out. The repertoire holds approximately 490,000 clones, with around 90% as singletons. Sequenced material: PBMCs or T cells enriched from blood (not recorded which). The source of these receptors is a woman aged 18-29 years who had recovered from COVID-19.

This chain uses TRBV7-9 with TRBJ1-3; TRBD1 aligns across 7 bases. V shed 6 bases, J shed 0 bases, and the junction held 17 bases outside the gene matches. Germline-derived CDR1 and CDR2 are SEHNR and FQNEAQ (reference sequence). This CDR3 region has 19 residues. The CDR3 here is CASRSGQPGWGSSGNTIYF. Written as DNA, the CDR3 is TGTGCCAGCAGATCGGGACAGCCCGGATGGGGTAGCTCTGGAAACACCATATATTTT.

The gene calls are TRBV11-1 and TRBJ2-5; 9 nucleotides agree with TRBD2. V gave up 2 bases and J gave up 2 bases; unmatched junction bases: 3. This CDR3 has 15 residues. Per the germline V gene, CDR1 is SGHAT and CDR2 is FQDESV (reference sequence). The CDR3 DNA follows: TGTGCCAGCAGCTTACAAGCGGGGGGTCAAGAGACCCAGTACTTC. It translates to CASSLQAGGQETQYF.

V usage is TRBV19 and J usage is TRBJ1-6; TRBD1 matches at 11 bases. The CDR3 runs 14 residues. The J segment lost 10 bases and the V segment lost 6 bases, leaving 5 bases of the junction unmatched. Looked up from germline, CDR1 is LNHDA and CDR2 is SQIVND (reference sequence). This CDR3 reads CASSNRDRGSPLHF. The CDR3 nucleotides read TGTGCCAGTAGCAACCGGGACAGGGGGTCACCCCTCCACTTT.

The chain combines TRBV9 with TRBJ2-2, with D possibly matching TRBD1 (6 bases). The length of the CDR3 is 18 residues. Germline V gives CDR1 SGDLS, CDR2 YYNGEE. Deletions cut 1 base from V and 1 base from J, with 17 bases between. CDR3 in DNA: TGTGCCAGCAGCGTAACCCTTCCGGAACAGGGGAACACCGGGGAGCTGTTTTTT. This gives the protein CASSVTLPEQGNTGELFF.

V and J are TRBV12-3 or TRBV12-4 and TRBJ1-1; a possible D gene is TRBD1 (5 bases). The CDR3 consists of 13 residues. Trimming took off 5 bases at V and 6 bases at J, with 13 bases between the two ends. The CDR3 coding sequence is TGTGCCAGCAGTAGGGCCCAGGGCTCTGAAGCTTTCTTT. It specifies CASSRAQGSEAFF.

The chain is built from TRBV11-1 and TRBJ2-5, with 8 positions matching TRBD2. From germline, CDR1 is SGHAT and CDR2 FQDESV (reference sequence). Trimming cost V 3 bases and J 5 bases; bases outside gene matches: 5. The CDR3 spans 14 residues. CDR3 in DNA: TGTGCCAGCAGCTTGACTAGCGCATTGGAGACCCAGTACTTC. Its translation: CASSLTSALETQYF.

The chain combines TRBV12-3 or TRBV12-4 with TRBJ2-1; weak D call: TRBD2 (5 bases). This CDR3 has 13 residues. Trimming left V 5 bases short and J 7 bases short, with 12 bases between. The CDR3 region is CASSPSPANEQFF. CDR3 nucleotide sequence: TGTGCCAGCAGTCCTAGCCCCGCGAATGAGCAGTTCTTC.

The count of this clone is one. This sequence joins TRBV5-4 and TRBJ2-2, with a possible D match to TRBD1 (6 bases). The CDR3 totals 14 residues. Deletions cut 3 bases from V and 1 base from J, with 7 bases between. Germline V gene data show CDR1 as SGHNT and CDR2 as YYREEE (reference sequence). CDR3 nucleotide sequence: TGTGCCAGCAGCTGGACAGTGAACACCGGGGAGCTGTTTTTT. Residues: CASSWTVNTGELFF.

This chain links TRBV19 with TRBJ2-7, with 15 bases matching TRBD2. V shed 5 bases and J 3 bases; nucleotides not matched to a gene: 11. Per the germline V gene, CDR1 is LNHDA and CDR2 is SQIVND (reference sequence). CDR3 size: 18 residues. Written as DNA, the CDR3 is TGTGCCAGTAGTCCCGGGACTAGCGGGGGGCGCCTTATCTACGAGCAGTACTTC. Protein: CASSPGTSGGRLIYEQYF.

The rearrangement links TRBV5-3 to TRBJ2-5, with D unclear. TRBV5-3 is given ORF status, its function remaining uncertain. The V end was cut by 5 bases, the J end by 4 bases, with 18 bases between. The CDR3 covers 15 residues. CDR3 DNA sequence: TGTGCCAGAAGTTCCCCCTCAAAGCGAATAGAGACCCAGTACTTC. Encoded protein: CARSSPSKRIETQYF.

The V call is TRBV11-2, the J call TRBJ2-1; possible D gene TRBD1, 5 bases. Trimming left V 3 bases short and J 4 bases short, with 10 bases between. Germline V gene sequence: CDR1 SGHAT, CDR2 FQNNGV. The CDR3 covers 14 residues. The CDR3 DNA sequence: TGTGCCAGCAGCTTCGCCCAGGGATACAATGAGCAGTTCTTC. Translation: CASSFAQGYNEQFF.

The chain recombines TRBV19 with TRBJ2-1, with a weak D call TRBD1 (5 bases). Germline values: CDR1 LNHDA, CDR2 SQIVND (reference sequence). V was cut by 7 bases and J by 4 bases, with 11 bases left in between. This CDR3 is built from 13 residues. CDR3 in amino acids: CASNSRVYNEQFF. As DNA, the CDR3 is TGTGCCAGTAATTCCAGGGTATACAATGAGCAGTTCTTC.

The gene calls are TRBV14 and TRBJ1-1, with TRBD1 matching 7 bases. Germline V gives CDR1 SGHDN, CDR2 FVKESK. Trimming at V came to 6 bases and at J to 5 bases, leaving 9 bases not matched to a gene. This CDR3 has 14 amino acids. The CDR3 sequence is CASSVQTGWTEAFF. In DNA, the CDR3 is TGTGCCAGCAGTGTCCAGACAGGGTGGACTGAAGCTTTCTTT.

J is TRBJ2-5 and V is TRBV5-1, with TRBD2 identical over 11 bases. Per germline, CDR1 SGHRS and CDR2 YFSETQ. The CDR3 totals 15 residues. V gave up 2 bases and J gave up 6 bases; unmatched junction bases: 6. The CDR3 DNA sequence: TGCGCCAGCAGCTTTAGCGGGGGGGCCTCGAAGACCCAGTACTTC. Translated: CASSFSGGASKTQYF.

This chain links TRBV5-1 with TRBJ2-7; tentative D call: TRBD2 (6 bases). Germline V CDR1 and CDR2: SGHRS, YFSETQ. V shed 4 bases and J shed 1 base, with 18 bases lying between them. The length of the CDR3 is 16 residues. The CDR3 coding sequence is TGCGCCAGCAGCCCTCACGACGGAGGGACTTCCTACGAGCAGTACTTC. Residues: CASSPHDGGTSYEQYF.

This chain uses TRBV7-9 with TRBJ1-6, with unresolved D. The CDR3 has 15 residues. Between the trimmed V and J ends, which lost 2 bases and 8 bases, there was a span of 13 bases. CDR1 SEHNR and CDR2 FQNEAQ come from the germline V gene (reference sequence). The CDR3 DNA sequence: TGTGCCAGCAGCTTAATCTCGCTCTCGGATTCACCCCTCCACTTT. Translated: CASSLISLSDSPLHF.